This entry lists 27 T cell receptor beta chains sequenced from one sample in a study of prognosis after radiotherapy for stage I lung cancer. Amplification of TCR beta CDR3 from genomic DNA used two-round multiplex PCR. Round one of PCR was performed, and it used primers specific to each TRBV and TRBJ gene. One entry per CDR3 protein results from TCRdb running MiXCR on the multiplex PCR reads. The sample lists approximately 30,000 distinct CDR3 sequences; 25% to 40% were seen once. The starting material was PBMCs, obtained before or after stereotactic body radiation therapy (not recorded which). These receptors all come from a donor over 45 with non-small cell lung cancer.

Comments on this clonotype: With a much larger clone just one base away, this may be a read error. The V gene is TRBV7-6, the J gene TRBJ1-4; TRBD1 aligns across 11 bases. The germline V gene has CDR1 SGHVS and CDR2 FNYEAQ. The J segment lost 7 bases and the V segment lost 5 bases, leaving 6 bases of the junction unmatched. The CDR3 is made up of 15 amino acids. CDR3 protein: CASSKGQGAGEKLFF. CDR3 sequence (DNA): TGTGCCAGCAGCAAAGGACAGGGGGCGGGTGAAAAACTGTTTTTT.

As regards this clonotype: This may arise from a read error, as a much more abundant clone is one base away. The V call is TRBV9, the J call TRBJ1-1; D may be TRBD1 (5 bases). Trimming removed 1 base at V and 3 bases at J, with 13 bases between. Germline V gene sequence: CDR1 SGDLS, CDR2 YYNGEE. The CDR3 is made up of 15 amino acids. The CDR3 nucleotides read TGTGCCAGCAGCGTATGTCCGGGGCCGGACACTGAAGCTTTCTTT. Protein sequence: CASSVCPGPDTEAFF.

This clonotype was observed at least ten times. This rearrangement joins TRBV27 to TRBJ2-7; a possible D gene is TRBD2 (6 bases). The V and J ends lost 0 bases and 3 bases respectively, with 12 bases between them. CDR3 size: 15 residues. Germline CDR1 MNHEY, CDR2 SMNVEV (reference sequence). CDR3 protein: CASSLSGGRIYEQYF. For the CDR3, the DNA is TGTGCCAGCAGTTTATCGGGGGGACGGATCTACGAGCAGTACTTC.

With regard to this clonotype: A single base is all that separates this from a far larger clone, so a read error is likely. This chain joins TRBV6-5 and TRBJ1-2; weak D call: TRBD1 (5 bases). The CDR3 runs 15 residues. V was cut by 6 bases and J by 7 bases, with 21 bases left in between. Germline V gene sequence: CDR1 MNHEY, CDR2 SVGAGI. The CDR3 nucleotides are TGTGCCAGCAGACACCGGGACTGGGACGTGGGTGGCTACACCTTC. Residues: CASRHRDWDVGGYTF.

J is TRBJ1-6 and V is TRBV20-1; 10 bases are a match to TRBD1. The ends lost 4 bases at V and 8 bases at J; junction bases unmatched: 11. Germline lookup yields CDR1 DFQATT and CDR2 SNEGSKA (reference sequence). This CDR3 has 16 amino acids. The DNA for the CDR3 is TGCAGTGCTACTCGTCCCGGGACAGGGGACCATTCACCCCTCCACTTT. Residues: CSATRPGTGDHSPLHF.

This clonotype was detected many times. The chain links TRBV20-1 to TRBJ2-3, with D tentatively TRBD1 or TRBD2 (6 bases each). The V gene lost 5 bases and the J gene lost 4 bases, with 16 bases spanning the gap. Germline CDR1 and CDR2: DFQATT and SNEGSKA (reference sequence). This CDR3 has 14 residues. DNA for the CDR3: TGCAGTGCTCCACCCCCTAGGGGGGCAGATACGCAGTATTTT. Protein sequence: CSAPPPRGADTQYF.

There are many counts of this clonotype. This chain joins TRBV19 and TRBJ1-5; D is unclear. V lost 1 base, J lost 6 bases, and 7 bases lay in between. This CDR3 contains 13 residues. CDR1 is LNHDA and CDR2 is SQIVND in the germline V gene (reference sequence). In DNA form, the CDR3 reads TGTGCCAGTAGTATAGTTGCGCCTCAGCCCCAGCATTTT. Its translation: CASSIVAPQPQHF.

The genes are TRBV9 and TRBJ2-5, with D possibly matching TRBD2 (6 bases). The CDR3 is 16 residues long. V dropped 0 bases and J dropped 0 bases, with 12 bases sitting between them. Germline CDR1 SGDLS, CDR2 YYNGEE. CDR3 sequence: CASSVAGRTNQETQYF. The CDR3 DNA sequence: TGTGCCAGCAGCGTAGCGGGGCGGACTAACCAAGAGACCCAGTACTTC.

This clonotype was picked up a small number of times. With a much larger clone just one base away, this may be a read error. CDR3 loop: CATGQRYPHEQYF. DNA for the CDR3: TGTGCCACCGGACAGCGGTATCCCCACGAGCAGTACTTC. The chain is built from TRBV15 and TRBJ2-7; TRBD1 is a possible D gene (6 bases). Trimming cost V 8 bases and J 5 bases, with 16 bases left between them. Germline CDR1 and CDR2: LNHNV and YYDKDF (reference sequence). This CDR3 is 13 amino acids long.

The V and J genes are TRBV6-2 or TRBV6-3 and TRBJ1-2, with D unclear. Germline CDR1 MNHEY, CDR2 SVGEGT. CDR3 size: 15 residues. V dropped 6 bases and J dropped 7 bases, with 21 bases sitting between them. CDR3 DNA: TGTGCCAGCAGACACCGGTATTGGGAGGTGGGTGGCTACACCTTC. This encodes CASRHRYWEVGGYTF.

Ten or more counts support this clonotype. The chain carries TRBV7-6 and TRBJ1-1; a possible D gene is TRBD1 (6 bases). CDR1 is SGHVS and CDR2 is FNYEAQ in the germline V gene. The CDR3 has 14 amino acids. Trimming shortened V by 4 bases and J by 7 bases, and 16 bases separated the two germline ends. CDR3 in amino acids: CASSSRQGRDEAFF. In DNA, the CDR3 is TGTGCCAGCAGCTCCCGTCAGGGGCGCGATGAAGCTTTCTTT.

Concerning this clonotype itself: The junction does not match germline at one end; this may be a read error. The V gene is TRBV2, the J gene TRBJ2-1, with TRBD2 identical over 8 bases. Germline V CDR1 and CDR2: SNHLY, FYNNEI. The CDR3 loop spans 12 amino acids. CDR3 sequence reads: CAVSSGYNEKFF. The CDR3, as DNA: TGTGCAGTATCTAGCGGGTACAATGAGAAGTTCTTC.

Only a few counts were recorded for this clonotype. It may be a read error: a sequence one base away is much more abundant. This chain joins TRBV6-1 and TRBJ1-3; D possibly corresponds to TRBD1 (6 bases). Germline V CDR1 and CDR2: MNHNS, SASEGT. The CDR3 is 12 amino acids. CDR3 DNA: TGTGCCAGCAGCGAACAGGGAAACACCGTATATTTT. It yields the protein CASSEQGNTVYF.

This clonotype turned up a few times. A much larger clone lies a single base off, so this may be a read error. The V gene is TRBV6-1, the J gene TRBJ2-5, with 7 bases aligning to TRBD1. The CDR3 has 13 residues. The trim removed 10 bases at V and 8 bases at J, leaving 13 bases unmatched. The germline gives CDR1 MNHNS, CDR2 SASEGT. For the CDR3, the DNA is TGTGCCACCGGCACAGGGGTCGGTGATACCCAGTACTTC. This translates into CATGTGVGDTQYF.

This clonotype was observed at least ten times. V and J are TRBV24-1 and TRBJ2-1, with 11 bases matching TRBD2. The CDR3 consists of 17 residues. Germline V gives CDR1 KGHDR, CDR2 SFDVKD. Losses at the gene ends were 4 bases for V and 0 bases for J; bases not matched to a gene: 4. The CDR3 here is CATSDSTSGSSYNEQFF. The CDR3 coding sequence is TGTGCCACCAGTGACTCTACTAGCGGGAGCTCCTACAATGAGCAGTTCTTC.

With respect to this clonotype: This clone may be a read error of a much larger clone one base away. The chain is built from TRBV5-6 and TRBJ2-6; maybe TRBD1 (5 bases). The germline V gene encodes CDR1 SGHDT and CDR2 YYEEEE. CDR3 length equals 14 residues. V gave up 2 bases and J gave up 6 bases, with 9 bases separating them. The CDR3 DNA follows: TGTGCCAGCAGCTTTGGGGCTGTGGCCAACGTCCTGACTTTC. Translating it yields CASSFGAVANVLTF.

The genes are TRBV10-3 and TRBJ2-7; TRBD2 matches at 9 bases. The CDR3 totals 15 residues. Germline V gene data show CDR1 as ENHRY and CDR2 as SYGVKD. V shed 6 bases and J 6 bases; nucleotides not matched to a gene: 12. CDR3 sequence reads: CAIRKWASGIAEQYF. CDR3 in DNA: TGTGCCATCAGGAAGTGGGCTAGCGGGATAGCCGAGCAGTACTTC.

This clonotype was found many times. The chain links TRBV11-2 to TRBJ1-3, with D perhaps matching TRBD1 (5 bases). Germline CDR1 and CDR2: SGHAT and FQNNGV. V gave up 5 bases and J gave up 4 bases, with 12 bases separating them. The CDR3 consists of 14 residues. CDR3 nucleotide sequence: TGTGCCAGCAGCCTAACGGACAACGGAAACACCATATATTTT. Translation: CASSLTDNGNTIYF.

This clonotype is labeled as medium-sized (0.01 to 0.1%). The chain carries TRBV5-1 and TRBJ2-1; 16 nucleotides align to TRBD2. The CDR3 totals 16 residues. CDR1 is SGHRS and CDR2 is YFSETQ in the germline V gene. The trim removed 4 bases at V and 9 bases at J, leaving 7 bases unmatched. The CDR3 is CASSGGTSGRGGEQFF. The DNA of the CDR3 is TGCGCCAGCAGCGGGGGGACTAGCGGGAGGGGTGGTGAGCAGTTCTTC.

V and J are TRBV6-9 and TRBJ2-7, with TRBD2 as a possible D gene (6 bases). V lost 3 bases to trimming and J lost 0 bases, with 18 bases between them. CDR3 length: 17 residues. Looked up from germline, CDR1 is MNHGY and CDR2 is SVAAGI. CDR3 in amino acids: CASSYSNLIAVSYEQYV. CDR3 DNA: TGTGCCAGCAGTTACTCGAATCTCATAGCGGTCTCCTACGAGCAGTACGTC.

Notes on this clonotype: A much bigger clone sits one base away, suggesting this may be a read error. This chain joins TRBV29-1 and TRBJ2-5; 15 nucleotides align to TRBD2. J was trimmed by 7 bases and V by 6 bases; bases with no gene match: 12. Germline V lookup: CDR1 SQVTM, CDR2 ANQGSEA. The CDR3 length is 16 residues. CDR3 nucleotide sequence: TGCAGCGTGACCGGGACTAGCGGGAGGCAGGGGGGGACCCAGTACTTC. It is translated as CSVTGTSGRQGGTQYF.

Ten or more counts support this clonotype. The chain recombines TRBV24-1 with TRBJ2-1; 9 bases are a match to TRBD1. Germline CDR1 and CDR2: KGHDR and SFDVKD. V trimming: 10 bases; J trimming: 1 base; junction bases outside the gene matches: 7. This CDR3 spans 15 amino acids. The CDR3 DNA sequence: TGTGCCACAAGCTCCGGGACAGGGTCCTACAATGAGCAGTTCTTC. Translation: CATSSGTGSYNEQFF.

This chain links TRBV28 with TRBJ1-5; D is uncertain. Trimming took off 7 bases at V and 4 bases at J, with 17 bases between the two ends. Germline V gene data show CDR1 as MDHEN and CDR2 as SYDVKM. The CDR3 has 15 amino acids. CDR3 DNA: TGTGCCAGCATCCCCCCGGGGTATAGGAATCAGCCCCAGCATTTT. Amino acids: CASIPPGYRNQPQHF.

This clonotype has just a few counts. The chain carries TRBV7-6 and TRBJ2-1, with 9 bases lining up with TRBD2. This CDR3 comprises 13 residues. Trimming cost V 5 bases and J 9 bases; bases outside gene matches: 5. The germline gives CDR1 SGHVS, CDR2 FNYEAQ. The DNA for the CDR3 is TGTGCCAGCAGCCCATTTAGCGGGGGTGAGCAGTTCTTC. As protein: CASSPFSGGEQFF.

A word on this clonotype: A far more abundant clone sits one base away, making this likely a read error. The genes are TRBV6-2 or TRBV6-3 and TRBJ1-2, with TRBD1 identical over 7 bases. Trimming cost V 8 bases and J 0 bases; bases outside gene matches: 3. This CDR3 is built from 13 residues. Germline CDR1 reads MNHEY; CDR2 reads SVGEGT. Here the CDR3 reads CASSTGTNYGYTF. Here the CDR3 DNA reads TGTGCCAGCTCGACAGGGACTAACTATGGCTACACCTTC.

This clonotype was counted ten times or more. A clone one base away is much larger, so this may be a read error. The chain joins TRBV2 to TRBJ2-2, with 10 bases lining up with TRBD2. Germline V lookup: CDR1 SNHLY, CDR2 FYNNEI. CDR3 length equals 19 residues. This CDR3 reads CASSERGTSSGRVTGEPFF. In nucleotides, the CDR3 is TGTGCCAGCAGTGAAAGGGGGACCTCTAGCGGGAGAGTCACCGGGGAGCCGTTTTTT. The whole variable domain, remainder taken from reference TRBV2 and TRBJ2-2, is EPEVTQTPSHQVTQMGQEVILRCVPISNHLYFYWYRQILGQKVEFLVSFYNNEISEKSEIFDDQFSVERPDGSNFTLKIRSTKLEDSAMYFCASSERGTSSGRVTGEPFFGEGSRLTVL.

This clonotype was counted a few times. This may be a read error, as it is one base from a much larger clone. The CDR3 sequence is CASSTRTSGLTGELFF. The CDR3 region has the DNA TGTGCCAGCAGCACCCGGACTAGCGGACTCACCGGGGAGCTGTTTTTT. The gene calls are TRBV7-2 and TRBJ2-2, with 10 positions matching TRBD2. The ends lost 5 bases at V and 4 bases at J; junction bases unmatched: 7. The germline CDR1 and CDR2 sequences are SGHTA and FQGNSA. The CDR3 is 16 amino acids.